The present TCR beta chain was sequenced within a study of cytomegalovirus exposure and HLA in healthy donors. As for the study in general: As released early, the data held approximately 80 million unique TCRs from HLA-typed donors.

General observations from the study: Segments of the TCR beta V type were, in most cases, productive about 87% or about 30% of the time in an earlier analysis.

Primers included in the PCR were 60 Vbeta and 13 Jbeta primers. Repertoires were generated with immunoSEQ multiplex PCR, while TCRdb's copy carries only in-frame clones and drops some. This table holds over 95,000 clones, about 68% found once. V gave up 7 bases and J gave up 7 bases, with 13 bases separating them. The CDR3 has 12 residues. The germline CDR1 and CDR2 sequences are MNHNY and SVGAGI (reference sequence). In its sample, this clone was seen a few times. What it binds is unknown. The sequencing sample was made of PBMCs. This TCR was sampled from a woman between 35 and 50 years old in good health and CMV-seropositive. The rearrangement links TRBV6-6 to TRBJ1-2, with D maybe TRBD1 (5 bases). The CDR3 is CASKILGVGYTF. The CDR3 bases are TGTGCCAGCAAGATCCTAGGGGTTGGCTACACCTTC.